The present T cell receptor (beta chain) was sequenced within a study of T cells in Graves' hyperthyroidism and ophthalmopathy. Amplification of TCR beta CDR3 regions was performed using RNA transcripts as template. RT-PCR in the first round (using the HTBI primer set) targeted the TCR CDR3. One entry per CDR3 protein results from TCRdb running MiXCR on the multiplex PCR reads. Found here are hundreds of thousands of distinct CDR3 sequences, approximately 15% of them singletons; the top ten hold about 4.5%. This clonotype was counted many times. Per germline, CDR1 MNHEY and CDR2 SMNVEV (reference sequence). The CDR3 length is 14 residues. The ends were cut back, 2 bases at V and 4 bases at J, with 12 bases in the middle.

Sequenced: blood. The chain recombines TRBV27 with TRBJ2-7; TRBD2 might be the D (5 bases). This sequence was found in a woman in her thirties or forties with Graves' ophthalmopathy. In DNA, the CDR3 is TGTGCCAGCAGTTTAGTCGGGGAGAAGTACGAGCAGTACTTC. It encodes CASSLVGEKYEQYF.